This T cell receptor (beta chain) was sequenced during a study of T cells in Graves' hyperthyroidism and ophthalmopathy. Findings and caveats of the study: Appearing also in blood were most of the thyroid clonotypes expanded above 0.001.

V dropped 3 bases and J dropped 5 bases, with 14 bases sitting between them. This CDR3 contains 14 residues. This clonotype occurred many times. Its antigen is not identified. Amplified TCR beta CDR3 regions came from RNA transcripts. HTBI primers were employed in a first-round RT-PCR of the TCR CDR3. TCRdb reanalysed the multiplex PCR reads using MiXCR and keeps one entry per CDR3 protein. Of about 640,000 distinct CDR3 sequences listed, around 21% are singletons. Patients with ophthalmopathy all had a Clinical Activity Score of at least 3, a NOSPECS grade of at least 4 and duration under 3 months. Any patient presenting with uncontrolled infection, other autoimmune disease, pregnancy or lactation was left out. Out of roughly 10 ml of fresh peripheral blood came the PBMCs.

The gene calls are TRBV12-3 or TRBV12-4 and TRBJ2-7; D tentatively fits TRBD1 or TRBD2 (6 bases each). The sample taken for sequencing was blood. This TCR derives from a man under 40 with Graves' ophthalmopathy. CDR3 sequence reads: CASSFWGAQNEQYF. The CDR3, as DNA: TGTGCCAGCAGTTTTTGGGGGGCGCAGAACGAGCAGTACTTC.